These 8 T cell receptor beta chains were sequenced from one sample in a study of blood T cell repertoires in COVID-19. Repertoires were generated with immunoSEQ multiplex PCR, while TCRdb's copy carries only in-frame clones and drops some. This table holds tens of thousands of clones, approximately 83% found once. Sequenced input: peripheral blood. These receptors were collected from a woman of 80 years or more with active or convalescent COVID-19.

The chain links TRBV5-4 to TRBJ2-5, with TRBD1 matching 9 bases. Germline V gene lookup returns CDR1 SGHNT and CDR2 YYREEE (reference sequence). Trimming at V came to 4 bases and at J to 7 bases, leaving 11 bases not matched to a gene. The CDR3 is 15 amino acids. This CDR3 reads CASSVPGQGFGTQYF. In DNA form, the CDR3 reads TGTGCCAGCAGCGTACCGGGACAGGGTTTCGGGACCCAGTACTTC.

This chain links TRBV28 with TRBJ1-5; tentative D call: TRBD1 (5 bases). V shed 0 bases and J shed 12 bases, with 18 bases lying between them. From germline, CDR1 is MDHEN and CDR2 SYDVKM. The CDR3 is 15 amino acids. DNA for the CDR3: TGTGCCAGCAGTTTATGGGGGGGTGCCCATCCCGGCCAGCATTTT. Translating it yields CASSLWGGAHPGQHF.

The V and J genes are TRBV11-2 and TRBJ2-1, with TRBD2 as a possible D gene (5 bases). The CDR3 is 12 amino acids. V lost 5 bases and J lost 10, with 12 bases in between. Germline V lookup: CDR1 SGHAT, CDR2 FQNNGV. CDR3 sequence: CASSRGGTEQFF. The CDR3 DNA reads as TGTGCCAGCAGCCGGGGTGGCACGGAGCAGTTCTTC.

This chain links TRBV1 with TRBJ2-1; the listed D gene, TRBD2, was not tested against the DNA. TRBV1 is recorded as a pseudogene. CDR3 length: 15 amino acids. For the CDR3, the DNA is TGCACCAGCAGCCCCTTAGCGGGGGGGCCGGGGGAGCAGTTCTTC. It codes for CTSSPLAGGPGEQFF.

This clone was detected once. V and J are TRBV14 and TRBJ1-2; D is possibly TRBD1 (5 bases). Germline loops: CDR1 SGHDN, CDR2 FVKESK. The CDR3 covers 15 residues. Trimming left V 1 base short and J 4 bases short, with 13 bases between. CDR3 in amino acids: CASSQAGGQAYGYTF. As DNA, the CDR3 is TGTGCCAGCAGCCAAGCAGGCGGACAAGCCTATGGCTACACCTTC.

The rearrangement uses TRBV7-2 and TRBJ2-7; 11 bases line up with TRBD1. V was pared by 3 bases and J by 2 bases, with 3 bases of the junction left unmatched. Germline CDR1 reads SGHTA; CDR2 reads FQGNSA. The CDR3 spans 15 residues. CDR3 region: CASSLPGQGAYEQYF. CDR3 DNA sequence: TGTGCCAGCAGCTTGCCGGGACAGGGGGCCTACGAGCAGTACTTC.

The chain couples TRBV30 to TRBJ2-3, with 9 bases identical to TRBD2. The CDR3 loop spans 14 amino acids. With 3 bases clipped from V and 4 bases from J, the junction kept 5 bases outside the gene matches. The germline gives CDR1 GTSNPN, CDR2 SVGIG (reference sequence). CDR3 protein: CAWSEGLAPDTQYF. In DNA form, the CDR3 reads TGTGCCTGGAGCGAGGGACTAGCTCCAGATACGCAGTATTTT.

The CDR3 is CASSFRLAGDTQFF. The CDR3 DNA is TGTGCCAGCAGCTTCCGACTAGCCGGGGATACGCAGTTCTTC. The chain recombines TRBV5-5 with TRBJ2-1; TRBD2 matches at 7 bases. The V and J ends lost 2 bases and 12 bases, in that order; junction bases with no gene match: 11. CDR3 length: 14 residues. From germline, CDR1 is SGHKS and CDR2 YYEKEE (reference sequence).